Listed below are T cell receptor beta chains from one sample, sequenced in a study of CD8+CD57+ T cells in acquired aplastic anemia. TCRdb reprocessed the reads via MiXCR and lists one record per CDR3 protein. The data show roughly 190,000 distinct CDR3 sequences, roughly half seen once. The sample comprised sorted CD4+, CD8+, or CD8+CD57+ T cells (not recorded which) from PBMCs. Every receptor here comes from a human donor in good health, serving as a control. The CDR3 runs from the conserved cysteine through the conserved F or W. Fields, in order: clone size, CDR3 length, V gene, D gene, J gene, CDR3 DNA, CDR3 protein. D genes are given only for firm matches. Size is stated for part of the rows, as once, few or many counts, or as a class when the clone is expanded.

.	15	TRBV2	TRBD1	TRBJ1-3	TGTGCCAGCAGTGAAGGGGACAGGCCTCGAAACACCATATATTTT	CASSEGDRPRNTIYF
many	15	TRBV3-1	.	TRBJ1-1	TGTGCCAGCAGCCCACAGGGACCCCAGAACACTGAAGCTTTCTTT	CASSPQGPQNTEAFF
.	14	TRBV20-1	.	TRBJ2-7	TGCAGTGCTAGCCTCGGGGCCGGGACGTACGAGCAGTACTTC	CSASLGAGTYEQYF
many	12	TRBV11-1	.	TRBJ1-1	TGTGCCAGCAGCGCGGTGGGAACTGAAGCTTTCTTT	CASSAVGTEAFF
.	15	TRBV7-9	TRBD1	TRBJ2-1	TGTGCCAGCAGCGATCGACAGGGGGCCACCAATGAGCAGTTCTTC	CASSDRQGATNEQFF
many	21	TRBV19	TRBD1	TRBJ2-7	TGTGCCAGTAGTATAATCCTGTCCGGGCGTCGCCGGACAGGGGGCATCTACGAGCAGTACTTC	CASSIILSGRRRTGGIYEQYF
many	15	TRBV12-3/TRBV12-4	.	TRBJ2-5	TGTGCCAGCAGTTTAACCGGGGTAGTGGGAGAGACCCAGTACTTC	CASSLTGVVGETQYF
.	14	TRBV20-1	TRBD2	TRBJ2-7	TGCAGTGCCGTAAGCGGGAGGGAATCCTACGAGCAGTACTTC	CSAVSGRESYEQYF
.	14	TRBV15	TRBD1	TRBJ2-7	TGTGCCACCAGCAGAGGACAGGGGTTCTACGAGCAGTACTTC	CATSRGQGFYEQYF
many	18	TRBV5-1	TRBD2	TRBJ2-3	TGCGCCAGCAGCCCTCGACTAGCGGGGGGGTCTAGCACAGATACGCAGTATTTT	CASSPRLAGGSSTDTQYF
few	14	TRBV11-2	TRBD2	TRBJ2-7	TGTGCCAGCGAGGAAGCGGGACTAGTCCACGAGCAGTACTTC	CASEEAGLVHEQYF
.	17	TRBV7-9	.	TRBJ1-6	TGTGCCAGCAGCCCCGTCGGGGGGGGAGGGGTCGGTTCACCCCTCCACTTT	CASSPVGGGGVGSPLHF
.	13	TRBV19	.	TRBJ2-5	TGTGCCAGTAGTATGTACAACCAAGAGACCCAGTACTTC	CASSMYNQETQYF
many	14	TRBV11-2	.	TRBJ2-7	TGTGCCAGCAGCTTAAGTGGGCAGACCTACGAGCAGTACTTC	CASSLSGQTYEQYF
.	15	TRBV20-1	TRBD1	TRBJ1-6	TGCAGTGCTCTCCGGACAGGGATCTATAATTCACCCCTCCACTTT	CSALRTGIYNSPLHF
many	13	TRBV5-1	.	TRBJ2-7	TGCGCCAGCAGCCCCTTGACAGAGAACGAGCAGTACTTC	CASSPLTENEQYF
many	15	TRBV5-1	.	TRBJ2-5	TGCGCCAGCAGCCTCGGTACCATAACGGCGGAGACCCAGTACTTC	CASSLGTITAETQYF
many	17	TRBV5-1	TRBD2	TRBJ2-5	TGCGCCAGCAGCTTGTTAATAACAGGACTAGGACAAGAGACCCAGTACTTC	CASSLLITGLGQETQYF
many	13	TRBV7-3	.	TRBJ1-4	TGTGCCAGCAGCTTAACAGGGGGTGAAAAACTGTTTTTT	CASSLTGGEKLFF
.	14	TRBV10-3	TRBD2	TRBJ2-1	TGTGCCATCAGCCCGGGACTAGCGGGGAATGAGCAGTTCTTC	CAISPGLAGNEQFF